This passage covers 10 T cell receptor beta chains from one sample sequenced in a study of cytomegalovirus exposure and HLA in healthy donors (dated by TCRdb to the late 2010s). Preparation of the library involved the immunoSEQ multiplex PCR assay. The table comes from immuneACCESS by way of TCRdb, which keeps in-frame sequences with V and J called. Part of the clones is missing from these tables; in studies checked, under half for an unresolved V gene and the rest for unknown reasons. This sample has 66,000 or so clones in its table, and around 97% of those were observed once. Jointly, the top ten make up 1.5% to 2% of the sample. Source material: PBMCs. All receptors derive from a woman in her late teens or twenties in good health and CMV-seropositive.

The chain links TRBV15 to TRBJ1-2, with no clear D. From germline, CDR1 is LNHNV and CDR2 YYDKDF (reference sequence). The ends were cut back, 0 bases at V and 5 bases at J, with 10 bases in the middle. The CDR3 sequence is 14 residues long. Written as DNA, the CDR3 is TGTGCCACCAGCAGAGACCCGGTAGATTATGGCTACACCTTC. It translates to CATSRDPVDYGYTF.

There are a few counts of this clone. The chain is built from TRBV9 and TRBJ1-2; perhaps TRBD1 as D (5 bases). With 4 bases removed from V and 4 bases from J, the gap between germline ends came to 14 bases. The CDR3 is 14 amino acids. Germline CDR1 is SGDLS and CDR2 is YYNGEE. In nucleotides, the CDR3 is TGTGCCAGCAGCTCATCCGGGACTTTCTATGGCTACACCTTC. It encodes CASSSSGTFYGYTF.

The chain is built from TRBV6-1 and TRBJ1-5; D is unclear. The CDR3 sequence is 15 residues long. V lost 9 bases, J lost 1 base, and 16 bases lay in between. Germline assignment: CDR1 MNHNS and CDR2 SASEGT. The CDR3 DNA reads as TGTGCCAGTCAGGCTATCGGGGTAAGCAATCAGCCCCAGCATTTT. As protein: CASQAIGVSNQPQHF.

The CDR3 protein is CASSARQGVNTEAFF. CDR3 nucleotides: TGTGCCAGCAGTGCTCGACAGGGGGTAAACACTGAAGCTTTCTTT. The chain employs TRBV6-5 and TRBJ1-1; 9 bases map to TRBD1. CDR3 size: 15 residues. V lost 5 bases and J lost 2; bases outside the gene matches: 6. CDR1 is MNHEY, CDR2 SVGAGI, per germline.

The chain links TRBV7-8 to TRBJ1-3; TRBD1 matches at 7 bases. Germline CDR1 reads SGHVS; CDR2 reads FQNEAQ. The CDR3 consists of 16 residues. With 5 bases clipped from V and 0 bases from J, the junction kept 7 bases outside the gene matches. CDR3 residues: CASSPTTGSSGNTIYF. The CDR3 bases are TGTGCCAGCAGCCCGACGACAGGGAGCTCTGGAAACACCATATATTTT.

J is TRBJ1-3 and V is TRBV29-1, with D perhaps TRBD1 (5 bases). With 1 base removed from V and 2 bases from J, the gap between germline ends came to 15 bases. Per the germline V gene, CDR1 is SQVTM and CDR2 is ANQGSEA. The CDR3 is 16 residues long. This CDR3 reads CSVEGGARAPGNTIYF. The CDR3 DNA sequence: TGCAGCGTTGAAGGAGGAGCCAGGGCTCCTGGAAACACCATATATTTT.

The chain links TRBV28 to TRBJ1-5; 7 positions agree with TRBD1. CDR1 MDHEN and CDR2 SYDVKM come from the germline V gene. With V trimmed by 2 bases and J by 4 bases, 5 bases remained unmatched. This CDR3 region has 15 residues. This CDR3 is CASSLGQGVNQPQHF. CDR3 bases: TGTGCCAGCAGTTTAGGGCAGGGGGTAAATCAGCCCCAGCATTTT.

The genes are TRBV19 and TRBJ2-7, with D possibly TRBD2 on 5 matching bases. Looked up from germline, CDR1 is LNHDA and CDR2 is SQIVND (reference sequence). The CDR3 length is 14 residues. Trimming stripped 3 bases from V and 4 bases from J, with 13 bases between. The CDR3, as DNA: TGTGCCAGTAGTATCGGGGAGCGGAGGTACGAGCAGTACTTC. It translates to CASSIGERRYEQYF.

This clone was seen only a few times. The rearrangement joins TRBV5-6 to TRBJ1-3, with 7 bases that match TRBD1. This CDR3 has 16 amino acids. CDR1 and CDR2 (germline): SGHDT, YYEEEE. The J segment lost 4 bases and the V segment lost 4 bases, leaving 11 bases of the junction unmatched. CDR3 DNA sequence: TGTGCCAGCAGCCCATACTGGACAGGCGGCGGAAACACCATATATTTT. Protein product: CASSPYWTGGGNTIYF.

J is TRBJ1-2 and V is TRBV28; tentatively, D is TRBD1 (5 bases). With 6 bases removed from V and 6 bases from J, the gap between germline ends came to 29 bases. This CDR3 is 18 amino acids long. From germline, CDR1 is MDHEN and CDR2 SYDVKM. The CDR3 sequence is CASSLPIKARQGGNGYTF. The CDR3 DNA reads TGTGCCAGCAGCCTGCCTATTAAAGCCAGGCAGGGAGGAAATGGCTACACCTTC.